The entry below describes one T cell receptor (beta chain). What it binds is not known. This CDR3 is 10 amino acids long. In germline, CDR1 is SEHNR, CDR2 FQNEAQ (reference sequence). Trimming removed 1 base at V and 8 bases at J, with 2 bases between. The sample belongs to a study of shared clonotypes between healthy human individuals. Points from the study as a whole: Naive subsets, compared against memory subsets, generally had larger estimated richness values.

The repertoire was sequenced with immunoSEQ multiplex PCR; TCRdb's copy has only in-frame clones and lacks some. The table records 600,000 to 750,000 clones, roughly 88% of them present only once. This clonotype originated in a man aged 18 to 29 in good health. Some clones in this sample may be carry-over from other donors' samples. This chain links TRBV7-9 with TRBJ1-2; D not certain. Input material: memory CD8+ T cells from PBMCs. Subset specified: CD45RO+ cells pooled with CCR7-negative TemRA cells. DNA for the CDR3: TGTGCCAGCAGCTTAGTGGGCTACACCTTC. Its translation: CASSLVGYTF.